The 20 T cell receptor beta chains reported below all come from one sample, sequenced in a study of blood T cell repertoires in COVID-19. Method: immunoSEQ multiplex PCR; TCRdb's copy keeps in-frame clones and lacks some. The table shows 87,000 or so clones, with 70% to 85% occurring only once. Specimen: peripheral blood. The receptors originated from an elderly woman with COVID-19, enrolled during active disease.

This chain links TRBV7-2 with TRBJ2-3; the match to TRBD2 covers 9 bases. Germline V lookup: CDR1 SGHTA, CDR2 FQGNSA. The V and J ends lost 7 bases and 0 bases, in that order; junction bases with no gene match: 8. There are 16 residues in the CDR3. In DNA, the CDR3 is TGTGCCAGCACCCGAAGACTAGCGGCTAGCACAGATACGCAGTATTTT. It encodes CASTRRLAASTDTQYF.

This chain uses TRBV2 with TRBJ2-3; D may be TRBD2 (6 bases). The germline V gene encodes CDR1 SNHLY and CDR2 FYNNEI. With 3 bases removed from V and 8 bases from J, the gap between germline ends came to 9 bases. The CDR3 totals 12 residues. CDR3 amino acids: CASSEREGTQYF. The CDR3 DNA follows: TGTGCCAGCAGTGAGCGGGAAGGTACGCAGTATTTT. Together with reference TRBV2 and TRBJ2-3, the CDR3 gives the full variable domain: EPEVTQTPSHQVTQMGQEVILRCVPISNHLYFYWYRQILGQKVEFLVSFYNNEISEKSEIFDDQFSVERPDGSNFTLKIRSTKLEDSAMYFCASSEREGTQYFGPGTRLTVL.

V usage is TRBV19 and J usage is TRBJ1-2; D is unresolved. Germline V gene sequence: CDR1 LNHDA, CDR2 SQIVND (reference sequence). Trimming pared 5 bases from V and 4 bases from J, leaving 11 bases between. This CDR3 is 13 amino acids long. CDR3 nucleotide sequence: TGTGCCAGTAGTGAGATTCCCCCCTATGGCTACACCTTC. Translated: CASSEIPPYGYTF.

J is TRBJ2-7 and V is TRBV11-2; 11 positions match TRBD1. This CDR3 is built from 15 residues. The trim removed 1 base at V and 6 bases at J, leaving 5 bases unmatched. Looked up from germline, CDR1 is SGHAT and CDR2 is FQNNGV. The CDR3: CASSLVGTGGVEQYF. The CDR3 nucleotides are TGTGCCAGCAGCTTAGTGGGGACAGGGGGAGTCGAGCAGTACTTC.

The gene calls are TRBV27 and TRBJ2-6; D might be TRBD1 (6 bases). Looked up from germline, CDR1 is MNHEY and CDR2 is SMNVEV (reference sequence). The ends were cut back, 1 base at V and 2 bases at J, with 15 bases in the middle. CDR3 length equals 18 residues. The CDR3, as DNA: TGTGCCAGCAGTTTATTCGGGCAGGGGTACGCTGGGGCCAACGTCCTGACTTTC. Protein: CASSLFGQGYAGANVLTF.

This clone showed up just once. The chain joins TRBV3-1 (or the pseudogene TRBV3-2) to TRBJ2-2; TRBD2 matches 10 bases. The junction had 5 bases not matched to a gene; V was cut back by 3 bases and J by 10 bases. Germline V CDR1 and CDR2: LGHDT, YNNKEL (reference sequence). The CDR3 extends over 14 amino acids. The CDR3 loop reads CASSQGLASVELFF. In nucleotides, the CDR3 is TGTGCCAGCAGCCAGGGACTAGCGTCGGTGGAGCTGTTTTTT.

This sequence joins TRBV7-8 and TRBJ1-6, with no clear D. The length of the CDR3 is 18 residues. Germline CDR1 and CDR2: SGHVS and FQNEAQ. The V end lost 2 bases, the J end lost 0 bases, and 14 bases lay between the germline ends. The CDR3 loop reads CASSLIRLRSSYNSPLHF. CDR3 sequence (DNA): TGTGCCAGCAGCTTAATCCGCTTAAGGAGCTCCTATAATTCACCCCTCCACTTT.

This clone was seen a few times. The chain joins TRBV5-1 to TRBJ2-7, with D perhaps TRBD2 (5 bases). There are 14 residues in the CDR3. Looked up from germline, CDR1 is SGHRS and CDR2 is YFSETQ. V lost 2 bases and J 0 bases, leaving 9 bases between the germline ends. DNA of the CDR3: TGCGCCAGCAGCTTTCTGGACTCCTCCTACGAGCAGTACTTC. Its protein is CASSFLDSSYEQYF.

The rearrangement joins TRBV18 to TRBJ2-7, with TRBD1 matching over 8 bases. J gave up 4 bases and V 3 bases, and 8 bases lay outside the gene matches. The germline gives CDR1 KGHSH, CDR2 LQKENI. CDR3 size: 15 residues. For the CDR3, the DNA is TGTGCCAGCTCACCCCCAGGGGGCGGGGATTACGAGCAGTACTTC. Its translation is CASSPPGGGDYEQYF. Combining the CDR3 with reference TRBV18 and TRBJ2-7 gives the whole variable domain NAGVMQNPRHLVRRRGQEARLRCSPMKGHSHVYWYRQLPEEGLKFMVYLQKENIIDESGMPKERFSAEFPKEGPSILRIQQVVRGDSAAYFCASSPPGGGDYEQYFGPGTRLTVT.

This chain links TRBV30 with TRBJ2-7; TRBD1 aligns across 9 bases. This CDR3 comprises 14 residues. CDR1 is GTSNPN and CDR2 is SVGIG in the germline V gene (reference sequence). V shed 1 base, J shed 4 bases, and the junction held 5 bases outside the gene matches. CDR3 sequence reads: CAWSGGTGKYEQYF. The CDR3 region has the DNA TGTGCCTGGAGTGGCGGGACAGGGAAATACGAGCAGTACTTC.

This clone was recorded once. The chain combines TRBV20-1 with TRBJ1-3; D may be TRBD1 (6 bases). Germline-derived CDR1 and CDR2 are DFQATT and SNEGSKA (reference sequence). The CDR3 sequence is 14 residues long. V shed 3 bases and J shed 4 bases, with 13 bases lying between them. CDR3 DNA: TGCAGTGCTAGTTCGTGGGGGCCCGGAAACACCATATATTTT. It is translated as CSASSWGPGNTIYF.

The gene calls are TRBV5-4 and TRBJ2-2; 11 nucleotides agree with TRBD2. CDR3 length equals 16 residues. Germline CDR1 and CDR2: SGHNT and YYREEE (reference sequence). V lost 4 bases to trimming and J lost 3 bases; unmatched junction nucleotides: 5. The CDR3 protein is CASSPGTSGYTGELFF. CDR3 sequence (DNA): TGTGCCAGCAGCCCGGGGACTAGCGGTTACACCGGGGAGCTGTTTTTT.

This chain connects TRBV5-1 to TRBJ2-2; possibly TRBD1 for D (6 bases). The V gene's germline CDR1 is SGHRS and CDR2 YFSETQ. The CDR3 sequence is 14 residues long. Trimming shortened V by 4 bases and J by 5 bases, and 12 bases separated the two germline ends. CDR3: CASSELQGTGELFF. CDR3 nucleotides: TGCGCCAGCAGCGAACTCCAGGGGACCGGGGAGCTGTTTTTT.

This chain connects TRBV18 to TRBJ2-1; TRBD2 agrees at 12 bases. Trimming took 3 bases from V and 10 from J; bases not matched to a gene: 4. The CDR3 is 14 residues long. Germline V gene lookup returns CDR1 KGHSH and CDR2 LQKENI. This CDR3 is CASSPIGLAGEQFF. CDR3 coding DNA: TGTGCCAGCTCACCGATCGGACTAGCGGGGGAGCAGTTCTTC.

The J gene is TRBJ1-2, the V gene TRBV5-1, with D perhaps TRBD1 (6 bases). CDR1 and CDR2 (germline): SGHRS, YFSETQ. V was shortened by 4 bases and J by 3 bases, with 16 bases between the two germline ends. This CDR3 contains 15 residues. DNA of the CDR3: TGCGCCAGCAGCATACAACCACAGGGAGACTATGGCTACACCTTC. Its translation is CASSIQPQGDYGYTF.

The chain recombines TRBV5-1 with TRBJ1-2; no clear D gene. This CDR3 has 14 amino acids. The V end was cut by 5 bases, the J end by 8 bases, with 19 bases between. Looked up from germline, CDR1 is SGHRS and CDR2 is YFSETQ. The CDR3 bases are TGCGCCAGCAGGCGGGAGATCAATCCAGAGGGCTACACCTTC. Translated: CASRREINPEGYTF.

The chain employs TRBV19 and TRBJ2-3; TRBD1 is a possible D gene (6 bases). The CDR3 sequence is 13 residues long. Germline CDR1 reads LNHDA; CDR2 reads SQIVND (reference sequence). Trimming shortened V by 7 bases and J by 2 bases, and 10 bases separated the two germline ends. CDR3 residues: CASTDRYTDTQYF. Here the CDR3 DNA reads TGTGCCAGTACCGACAGGTACACAGATACGCAGTATTTT.

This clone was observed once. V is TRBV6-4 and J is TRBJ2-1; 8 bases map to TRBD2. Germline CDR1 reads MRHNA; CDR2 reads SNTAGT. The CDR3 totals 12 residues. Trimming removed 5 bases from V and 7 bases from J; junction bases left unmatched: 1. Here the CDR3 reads CASSRGGNEQFF. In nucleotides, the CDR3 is TGTGCCAGCAGTCGCGGGGGGAATGAGCAGTTCTTC.

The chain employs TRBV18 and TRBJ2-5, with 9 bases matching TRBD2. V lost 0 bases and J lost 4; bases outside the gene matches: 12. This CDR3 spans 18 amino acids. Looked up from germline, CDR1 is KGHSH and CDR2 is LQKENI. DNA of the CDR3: TGTGCCAGCTCACCACCGAAATTAGCGGGAGAAGCAGGAGAGACCCAGTACTTC. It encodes CASSPPKLAGEAGETQYF.

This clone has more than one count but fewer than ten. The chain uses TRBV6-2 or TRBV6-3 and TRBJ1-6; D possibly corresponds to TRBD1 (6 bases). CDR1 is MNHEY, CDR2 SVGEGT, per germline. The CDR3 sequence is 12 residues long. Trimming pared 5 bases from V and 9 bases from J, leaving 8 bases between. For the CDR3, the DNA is TGTGCCAGCAGTCACAGGGTTTCACCCCTCCACTTT. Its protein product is CASSHRVSPLHF.